This T cell receptor beta chain is drawn from a study of technical replicates of blood from a few donors. CDR1 is MGHRA, CDR2 YSYEKL, per germline. The CDR3 covers 14 residues. V was trimmed by 1 base and J by 0 bases, leaving 7 bases between them. TCRdb keeps only in-frame clones here, not all; method: immunoSEQ multiplex PCR. The sample records about 99,000 clones, 95% being singletons. This sequence joins TRBV4-1 and TRBJ2-7, with D perhaps matching TRBD1 (6 bases). Sequences were obtained from T cells isolated from PBMCs. The TCR comes from a human donor in good health. The CDR3 loop reads CASSQGTVSYEQYF. The CDR3 region has the DNA TGCGCCAGCAGCCAAGGGACAGTCTCCTACGAGCAGTACTTC.